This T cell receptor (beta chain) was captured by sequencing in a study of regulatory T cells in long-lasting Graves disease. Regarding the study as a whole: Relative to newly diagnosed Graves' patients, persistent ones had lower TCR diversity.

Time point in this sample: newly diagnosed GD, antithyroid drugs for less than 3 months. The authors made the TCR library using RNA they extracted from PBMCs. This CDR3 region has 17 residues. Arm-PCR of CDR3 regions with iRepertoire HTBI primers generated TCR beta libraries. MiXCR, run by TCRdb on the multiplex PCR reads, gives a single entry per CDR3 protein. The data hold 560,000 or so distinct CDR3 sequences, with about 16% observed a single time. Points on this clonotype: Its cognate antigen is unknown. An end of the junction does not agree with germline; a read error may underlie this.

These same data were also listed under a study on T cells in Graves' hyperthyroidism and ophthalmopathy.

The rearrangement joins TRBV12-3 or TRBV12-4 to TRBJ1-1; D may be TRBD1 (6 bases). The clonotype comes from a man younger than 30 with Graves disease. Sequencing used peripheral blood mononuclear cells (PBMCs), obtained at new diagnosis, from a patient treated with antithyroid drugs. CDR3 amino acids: CASSSRWGLGGNTEALF. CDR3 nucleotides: TGTGCCAGCAGTTCTCGATGGGGTTTAGGGGGAAACACTGAAGCTCTCTTT.